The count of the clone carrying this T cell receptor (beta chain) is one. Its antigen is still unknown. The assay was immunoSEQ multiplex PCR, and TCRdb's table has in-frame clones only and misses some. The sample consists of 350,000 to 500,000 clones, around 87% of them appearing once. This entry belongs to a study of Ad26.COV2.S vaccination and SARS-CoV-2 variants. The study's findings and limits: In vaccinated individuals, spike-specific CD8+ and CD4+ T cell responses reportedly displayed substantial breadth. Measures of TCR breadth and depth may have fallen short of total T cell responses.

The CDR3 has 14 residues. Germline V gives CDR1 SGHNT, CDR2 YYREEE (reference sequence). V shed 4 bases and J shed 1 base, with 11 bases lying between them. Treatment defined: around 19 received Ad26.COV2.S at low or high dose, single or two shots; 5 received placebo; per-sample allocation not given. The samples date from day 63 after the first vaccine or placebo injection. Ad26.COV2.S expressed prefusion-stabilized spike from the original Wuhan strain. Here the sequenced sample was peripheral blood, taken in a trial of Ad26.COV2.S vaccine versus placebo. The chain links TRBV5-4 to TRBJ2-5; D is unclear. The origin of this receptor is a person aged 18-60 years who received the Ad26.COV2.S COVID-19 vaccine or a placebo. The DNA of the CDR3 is TGTGCCAGCAGCATTGACCAATTCCAAGAGACCCAGTACTTC. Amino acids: CASSIDQFQETQYF. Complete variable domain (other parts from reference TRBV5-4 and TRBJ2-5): ETGVTQSPTHLIKTRGQQVTLRCSSQSGHNTVSWYQQALGQGPQFIFQYYREEENGRGNFPPRFSGLQFPNYSSELNVNALELDDSALYLCASSIDQFQETQYFGPGTRLLVL.